These 17 T cell receptor beta chains were all obtained from the same sample, sequenced in a study of identical twins. One entry per CDR3 protein, called by TCRdb with MiXCR from the 5' RACE reads. The table lists about 1.7 million distinct CDR3 sequences, roughly 35% of them singletons, with under 0.35% in the top ten. Sequenced material: cord blood. The receptors shown here come from a newborn girl in good health.

The J gene is TRBJ1-5, the V gene TRBV10-3, with D perhaps matching TRBD1 (5 bases). Trimming removed 4 bases at V and 9 bases at J, with 13 bases between. The CDR3 length is 13 residues. Germline V lookup: CDR1 ENHRY, CDR2 SYGVKD. The CDR3 DNA is TGTGCCATCAGTGCAGGGACTTTCCGGCCCCAGCATTTT. Encoded protein: CAISAGTFRPQHF.

The gene calls are TRBV28 and TRBJ2-3; the match to TRBD2 covers 7 bases. Germline CDR1 reads MDHEN; CDR2 reads SYDVKM. This CDR3 has 19 residues. V shed 7 bases and J 4 bases; nucleotides not matched to a gene: 23. The CDR3 loop reads CASTPSKGAGTGRSDTQYF. The CDR3 DNA reads TGTGCCAGCACCCCTTCAAAGGGAGCGGGAACGGGAAGGTCAGATACGCAGTATTTT. Together with reference TRBV28 and TRBJ2-3, the CDR3 gives the full variable domain: DVKVTQSSRYLVKRTGEKVFLECVQDMDHENMFWYRQDPGLGLRLIYFSYDVKMKEKGDIPEGYSVSREKKERFSLILESASTNQTSMYLCASTPSKGAGTGRSDTQYFGPGTRLTVL.

To note about this clonotype: A junction boundary mismatches the germline segment, possibly from a read error. The rearrangement joins TRBV20-1 to TRBJ1-5; D call uncertain. The CDR3 length is 14 residues. Germline V gives CDR1 DFQATT, CDR2 SNEGSKA (reference sequence). CDR3 DNA: TGCAGTTCTAGAGATCCGACCGGCAATCAGCCCCAGCATTTT. Amino acid sequence: CSSRDPTGNQPQHF.

The chain links TRBV5-1 to TRBJ2-5, with 8 bases fitting TRBD1. Trimming cost V 0 bases and J 5 bases; bases outside gene matches: 0. The CDR3 consists of 13 residues. Looked up from germline, CDR1 is SGHRS and CDR2 is YFSETQ. In nucleotides, the CDR3 is TGCGCCAGCAGCTTGGGGGACAGGGAGACCCAGTACTTC. It yields the protein CASSLGDRETQYF.

This clonotype was seen more than once but under ten times. The V and J genes are TRBV9 and TRBJ2-7; D is undetermined. Germline-derived CDR1 and CDR2 are SGDLS and YYNGEE. The ends were cut back, 1 base at V and 4 bases at J, with 9 bases in the middle. The CDR3 contains 13 residues. The CDR3 is CASSVNVGYEQYF. CDR3 DNA: TGTGCCAGCAGCGTAAATGTCGGGTACGAGCAGTACTTC.

This chain uses TRBV20-1 with TRBJ2-3, with D possibly matching TRBD2 (6 bases). V lost 4 bases to trimming and J lost 6 bases, with 17 bases between them. Germline loops: CDR1 DFQATT, CDR2 SNEGSKA (reference sequence). This CDR3 comprises 14 residues. CDR3 nucleotide sequence: TGCAGTGCTACGGGACTCAAAGTTGGGGATACGCAGTATTTT. Protein sequence: CSATGLKVGDTQYF.

This clonotype has a handful of counts. The chain carries TRBV27 and TRBJ2-5; D is unclear. TRBJ2-7 matches the DNA end more closely, so the J call is doubtful. Looked up from germline, CDR1 is MNHEY and CDR2 is SMNVEV (reference sequence). CDR3 length: 14 amino acids. CDR3: CASSLTTGSDEQYF. For the CDR3, the DNA is TGTGCCAGCAGTTTAACCACCGGGTCGGACGAGCAGTACTTC.

This clonotype has just a few counts. V usage is TRBV5-1 and J usage is TRBJ2-7; D gene uncertain. From germline, CDR1 is SGHRS and CDR2 YFSETQ. V shed 4 bases and J shed 3 bases, with 14 bases lying between them. This CDR3 comprises 14 residues. The CDR3 DNA sequence: TGCGCCAGCAGCCCTCCGGGTTACCTCTACGAGCAGTACTTC. Protein product: CASSPPGYLYEQYF.

V and J are TRBV4-2 and TRBJ1-4; the match to TRBD1 covers 7 bases. Looked up from germline, CDR1 is LGHNA and CDR2 is YNFKEQ. CDR3 length: 16 amino acids. Trimming took 0 bases from V and 7 from J; bases not matched to a gene: 8. The CDR3 spells CASSQERGQGGEKLFF. The CDR3, as DNA: TGTGCCAGCAGCCAAGAACGTGGGCAGGGGGGTGAAAAACTGTTTTTT.

In its sample, this clonotype was seen a few times. The chain combines TRBV7-2 with TRBJ2-3, with TRBD2 matching over 9 bases. This CDR3 spans 16 amino acids. The germline CDR1 and CDR2 sequences are SGHTA and FQGNSA. Trimming cost V 4 bases and J 0 bases; bases outside gene matches: 5. CDR3 region: CASSSGLASSTDTQYF. In DNA, the CDR3 is TGTGCCAGCAGCTCCGGACTAGCGTCTAGCACAGATACGCAGTATTTT.

The gene calls are TRBV6-4 and TRBJ2-3, with 8 bases matching TRBD2. Germline trimming cut 6 bases from V and 2 bases from J; bases unmatched to any gene: 13. The CDR3 covers 17 residues. CDR1 and CDR2 (germline): MRHNA, SNTAGT. The CDR3 reads CASRAGGGGTHTDTQYF. The CDR3 region has the DNA TGTGCCAGCAGAGCTGGAGGCGGGGGGACTCACACAGATACGCAGTATTTT.

This clonotype appeared a few times. Possible read error: a much larger clone is one base away. This rearrangement joins TRBV12-3 or TRBV12-4 to TRBJ2-7; TRBD1 matches at 7 bases. CDR3 length: 14 amino acids. With V trimmed by 5 bases and J by 3 bases, 7 bases remained unmatched. The CDR3 nucleotides read TGTGCCAGCAGTCCCCGACAGGGATTCTACGAGCAGTACTTC. This encodes CASSPRQGFYEQYF.

As regards this clonotype: A much larger clonotype is one base distant, so this may be a read error. The chain joins TRBV29-1 to TRBJ2-5; no reliable D call. The better agreement between TRBJ2-7 and the DNA end casts doubt on the J call. Germline values: CDR1 SQVTM, CDR2 ANQGSEA. The CDR3 has 13 amino acids. CDR3 coding DNA: TGCAGCGTTGTTTTTTTCCAGGACTACGAGCAGTACTTC. Its translation: CSVVFFQDYEQYF.

The V gene is TRBV20-1, the J gene TRBJ2-7; 9 bases agree with TRBD2. Germline CDR1 is DFQATT and CDR2 is SNEGSKA (reference sequence). There are 14 residues in the CDR3. V lost 1 base and J lost 7; bases outside the gene matches: 8. CDR3 nucleotide sequence: TGCAGTGCTAGAGTAGCGGGGGTCGTAAATGAGCAGTACTTC. This encodes CSARVAGVVNEQYF.

This chain connects TRBV20-1 to TRBJ1-5, with 8 bases that match TRBD1. The CDR3 contains 16 residues. Per germline, CDR1 DFQATT and CDR2 SNEGSKA (reference sequence). Trimming took 1 base from V and 3 from J; bases not matched to a gene: 8. As DNA, the CDR3 is TGCAGTGCTAGAGGGTCCGGGACAGGCATCAATCAGCCCCAGCATTTT. Its protein is CSARGSGTGINQPQHF.

This clonotype has only a few counts. This chain uses TRBV25-1 with TRBJ2-1; D not certain. This CDR3 contains 17 residues. Between the trimmed V and J ends, which lost 6 bases and 2 bases, there was a span of 20 bases. From germline, CDR1 is MGHDK and CDR2 SYGVNS. The CDR3 bases are TGTGCCAGCAGCGGAACCGGGTCCAGACCTCCCTACAATGAGCAGTTCTTC. It is translated as CASSGTGSRPPYNEQFF.

The gene calls are TRBV20-1 and TRBJ2-7; 12 nucleotides line up with TRBD2. The CDR3 is made up of 14 amino acids. Trimming took 6 bases from V and 1 from J; bases not matched to a gene: 4. Germline lookup yields CDR1 DFQATT and CDR2 SNEGSKA (reference sequence). For the CDR3, the DNA is TGCAGTGCCGGGACTAGCGGGCGATCCTACGAGCAGTACTTC. Translated: CSAGTSGRSYEQYF.